This TCR beta chain stems from a study of T cells in Graves' hyperthyroidism and ophthalmopathy. On the study more broadly: Peripheral blood collection took place at initial diagnosis, before any treatment. General study findings and limits: Blood held most thyroid clonotypes expanded above 0.001 frequency.

Orbital computed tomography and thyroid ultrasound, together with serum TRAb and thyroxine and clinical symptoms, were used for diagnoses. Amplification of TCR beta CDR3 regions was performed using RNA transcripts as template. Carried out on the TCR CDR3, a first-round RT-PCR used the HTBI primer set. Via MiXCR, TCRdb re-called the multiplex PCR reads, giving one row per CDR3 protein. The data hold about 320,000 distinct CDR3 sequences, with roughly 15% observed a single time. As regards this clonotype: What it binds is unknown.

This sequence was found in a man aged 25-40 years with Graves' hyperthyroidism. Sequences were obtained from blood.

CDR3: CSVEGAAQVETQYF. CDR3 sequence (DNA): TGCAGCGTTGAGGGGGCGGCTCAGGTAGAGACCCAGTACTTC. The gene calls are TRBV29-1 and TRBJ2-5; weak D call: TRBD1 (6 bases). CDR1 and CDR2 from the germline V gene are SQVTM and ANQGSEA. The CDR3 covers 14 residues. Trimming stripped 3 bases from V and 4 bases from J, with 15 bases between.